The rows below give T cell receptor beta chains drawn from one sample of a study of patients and donors after allogeneic stem cell transplantation. TCRdb independently ran MiXCR on the RT-PCR reads; one entry per CDR3 protein. The sample lists approximately 210,000 distinct CDR3 sequences, 35% to 50% occurring once. Material: blood, either unsorted or a sorted T cell fraction (not recorded which). All receptors come from a human donor who was either an allogeneic HSCT recipient or a stem cell or donor lymphocyte infusion donor (not recorded which). It is not recorded whose cells these are; they may come from a transplant donor. CDR3s include the opening cysteine and the closing phenylalanine or tryptophan. D genes are given only for firm matches. Clone size appears in some rows only: once, few, many, or a class for an expanded clone.

CDR3 length	clone size	V gene	D gene	J gene	CDR3 DNA	CDR3 protein
14	-	TRBV6-5	-	TRBJ1-1	TGTGCCAGCAGCAGGGTTCCGGAGAACACTGAAGCTTTCTTT	CASSRVPENTEAFF
14	few	TRBV13	-	TRBJ1-3	TGTGCCAGCAGCCCGGGAAGCTCTGGAAACACCATATATTTT	CASSPGSSGNTIYF
15	-	TRBV12-3/TRBV12-4	-	TRBJ2-7	TGTGCCAGCAGCCACGAGGGCTCCCGAAACCACGAGCAGTACTTC	CASSHEGSRNHEQYF
12	-	TRBV29-1	-	TRBJ2-3	TGCAGCGTTGTAATCCAGGCAGATACGCAGTATTTT	CSVVIQADTQYF
16	-	TRBV6-5	TRBD1	TRBJ1-5	TGTGCCAGCAGTTCCGTTACGACAGGGCTCAATCAGCCCCAGCATTTT	CASSSVTTGLNQPQHF
14	-	TRBV12-3/TRBV12-4	-	TRBJ1-5	TGTGCCAGCAGTCCGAGACAGGCTACTCAGCCCCAGCATTTT	CASSPRQATQPQHF
16	few	TRBV19	TRBD1	TRBJ1-1	TGTGCCAGTTCGGTAAGGGGGCCTGGGACGAACACTGAAGCTTTCTTT	CASSVRGPGTNTEAFF
14	-	TRBV29-1	TRBD2	TRBJ2-1	TGCAGCGTTGGAGCACTAGCGACCTACAATGAGCAGTTCTTC	CSVGALATYNEQFF
14	-	TRBV18	TRBD1	TRBJ1-2	TGTGCCAGCTCCCCGGACAGGGCCTCTGGTGGCTACACCTTC	CASSPDRASGGYTF
15	-	TRBV19	TRBD1	TRBJ2-5	TGTGCCAGTAGTCCCCGACAGGGCGCCCAAGAGACCCAGTACTTC	CASSPRQGAQETQYF
12	-	TRBV20-1	-	TRBJ1-2	TGCAGTGCTCCTCCCGCAGGGGCGGGCTACACCTTC	CSAPPAGAGYTF
14	-	TRBV7-9	-	TRBJ1-1	TGTGCCAGCAGCTTCTTGTCGAGGAACACTGAAGCTTTCTTT	CASSFLSRNTEAFF
15	few	TRBV7-9	-	TRBJ1-1	TGTGCCAGCAGCTTACTAAGTCGGGGCAGCACTGAAGCTTTCTTT	CASSLLSRGSTEAFF
16	-	TRBV9	TRBD1	TRBJ1-1	TGTGCCAGCAGCGTAGTTACCGGGACAGGGGGAACTGAAGCTTTCTTT	CASSVVTGTGGTEAFF
14	few	TRBV20-1	-	TRBJ2-1	TGCAGTGCTAGTAGGGCCGGACGTGATGATGAGCAGTTCTTC	CSASRAGRDDEQFF
15	few	TRBV15	-	TRBJ1-4	TGTGCCACCAGCAGACCGGGAGCAACTAATGAAAAACTGTTTTTT	CATSRPGATNEKLFF
13	-	TRBV24-1	TRBD1	TRBJ2-7	TGTGCCACCAGTGACCCACACAGGGGCGAGCAGTACTTC	CATSDPHRGEQYF
18	few	TRBV10-3	TRBD1	TRBJ2-3	TGTGCCATCAGGCCCAGCCGGGACAGGGGGATCAACACAGATACGCAGTATTTT	CAIRPSRDRGINTDTQYF
18	once	TRBV20-1	TRBD2	TRBJ2-1	TGCAGTGCTAAGTCACTAGCGGGCGGGCCGGGGCGCTACAATGAGCAGTTCTTC	CSAKSLAGGPGRYNEQFF
14	few	TRBV24-1	-	TRBJ1-5	TGTGCCGCCGCTCGGGACGGAACTAATCAGCCCCAGCATTTT	CAAARDGTNQPQHF
14	-	TRBV20-1	-	TRBJ2-7	TGCAGTGCTAGAGAGGGGACGGCCCCAGGCGAGCAGTACTTC	CSAREGTAPGEQYF
19	-	TRBV14	TRBD2	TRBJ2-1	TGTGCCAGCAGCCACGTTACAGGGTTGGCGGGAGGCTCCTACAATGAGCAGTTCTTC	CASSHVTGLAGGSYNEQFF
16	-	TRBV3-1	-	TRBJ2-2	TGTGCCAGCAGCCAAGATAGGAGAAGCGTGTCCGGGGAGCTGTTTTTT	CASSQDRRSVSGELFF
16	-	TRBV5-1	TRBD1	TRBJ1-6	TGCGCCAGCAGCTTGGGTTGGGACAGGGACAATTCACCCCTCCACTTT	CASSLGWDRDNSPLHF
18	few	TRBV4-3	TRBD2	TRBJ2-2	TGCGCCAGCAGCCAAGAAACCGGACTAGCGGGAGATACCGGGGAGCTGTTTTTT	CASSQETGLAGDTGELFF
15	-	TRBV7-2	-	TRBJ1-5	TGTGCCAGCAGCTTAGTAGGGACTAACAATCAGCCCCAGCATTTT	CASSLVGTNNQPQHF
14	-	TRBV12-3/TRBV12-4	TRBD1	TRBJ1-2	TGTGCCAGCAGTTTAGTTAGCAGGGGGCATGGCTACACCTTC	CASSLVSRGHGYTF
13	-	TRBV6-5	-	TRBJ1-1	TGTGCCAGCAGTTACTCCGACAGGCTGGGAGCTTTCTTT	CASSYSDRLGAFF
17	few	TRBV18	-	TRBJ1-2	TGTGCCAGCTCACCAAAGACCCAGGGATATTTTGGCTATGGCTACACCTTC	CASSPKTQGYFGYGYTF
13	-	TRBV19	TRBD1	TRBJ1-1	TGTGCCAGTACCACACCCGGGACAGGTGAAGCTTTCTTT	CASTTPGTGEAFF
13	-	TRBV12-3/TRBV12-4	-	TRBJ1-2	TGTGCCAGCAGTTCCCCCCAAAACTATGGCTACACCTTC	CASSSPQNYGYTF
14	-	TRBV28	-	TRBJ1-2	TGTGCCAGCAGTTTGAGCCCGGCGGGCTATGGCTACACCTTC	CASSLSPAGYGYTF
18	-	TRBV4-2	TRBD2	TRBJ2-1	TGTGCCAGCAGCCAAGATACGTTCGGGGCGGGAGGGAATAATGAGCAGTTCTTC	CASSQDTFGAGGNNEQFF
15	-	TRBV6-6	-	TRBJ1-5	TGTGCCAGCAGTTACAAAGGGACGAGCAATCAGCCCCAGCATTTT	CASSYKGTSNQPQHF
11	-	TRBV3-1	-	TRBJ1-6	TGTGCCAGCAGCCAAGACAGGCGATTCCACTTT	CASSQDRRFHF
17	-	TRBV13	-	TRBJ1-3	TGTGCCAGCAGCTCCCCCCGTTTGGGGGCGACTGGAAACACCATATATTTT	CASSSPRLGATGNTIYF
16	many	TRBV7-9	TRBD1	TRBJ1-1	TGTGCCAGCAGCCCGGGGACAGGGAGGATGAACACTGAAGCTTTCTTT	CASSPGTGRMNTEAFF
13	-	TRBV29-1	-	TRBJ1-2	TGCAGCTCTGCCGGACTTACGTATGATGGCTACACCTTC	CSSAGLTYDGYTF
17	-	TRBV5-5	TRBD2	TRBJ2-2	TGTGCCAGCAGCCTGGGACTAGCGGCCGCGAACACCGGGGAGCTGTTTTTT	CASSLGLAAANTGELFF
12	few	TRBV13	-	TRBJ1-1	TGTGCCAGCAGCCCAGTACGCACTGAAGCTTTCTTT	CASSPVRTEAFF
13	-	TRBV5-6	-	TRBJ2-3	TGTGCCAGCAGCGACCCGACAGCAGATACGCAGTATTTT	CASSDPTADTQYF
15	few	TRBV12-3/TRBV12-4	TRBD2	TRBJ2-2	TGTGCCAGCAGACGACTAGCCGCGAACACCGGGGAGCTGTTTTTT	CASRRLAANTGELFF
8	many	TRBV29-1	-	TRBJ1-2	TGCAGCGTTGATGGCTACACCTTC	CSVDGYTF
11	-	TRBV24-1	-	TRBJ2-1	TGTGCCACCAGTGACGGAAGGAATGCGTTCTTC	CATSDGRNAFF
15	-	TRBV20-1	TRBD2	TRBJ2-7	TGCAGTGCTAGAGATAGACCGGGAGGGACCTACGAGCAGTACTTC	CSARDRPGGTYEQYF
15	-	TRBV24-1	-	TRBJ2-2	TGTGCCACCAGTGATTTGCCCCCGAACACCGGGGAGCTGTTTTTT	CATSDLPPNTGELFF
14	-	TRBV12-3/TRBV12-4	TRBD1	TRBJ2-7	TGTGCCAGCAGTTTGAACAGGGGACCCTACGAGCAGTACTTC	CASSLNRGPYEQYF
13	-	TRBV20-1	TRBD2	TRBJ2-1	TGCAGTGCTTTAGCGGGAGGTTACAATGAGCAGTTCTTC	CSALAGGYNEQFF
13	-	TRBV6-5	TRBD2	TRBJ2-1	TGTGCCAGCACTAGCGGGATTTACAATGAGCAGTTCTTC	CASTSGIYNEQFF
15	once	TRBV5-5	-	TRBJ1-1	TGTGCCAGCAGCTTGGAATCCGGATGGGGCACTGAAGCTTTCTTT	CASSLESGWGTEAFF
15	-	TRBV27	TRBD1	TRBJ2-1	TGTGCCAGCAGTCTGCGGGACAGGTCTTACAATGAGCAGTTCTTC	CASSLRDRSYNEQFF
16	medium-sized	TRBV12-3/TRBV12-4	TRBD1	TRBJ1-5	TGTGCCAGCAGTCTAAGGACAGGGGGGAGCAATCAGCCCCAGCATTTT	CASSLRTGGSNQPQHF
17	-	TRBV7-9	-	TRBJ1-2	TGTGCCAGCAGCTTAGGGGCAGGGATTTATTATCCCTATGGCTACACCTTC	CASSLGAGIYYPYGYTF